This T cell receptor beta chain appears in the sequencing data of a study of cytomegalovirus exposure and HLA in healthy donors. Whole-study context: Among the roughly 370 genotyped donors, more than 70% were placed in the Caucasian-associated ancestry cluster.

With 60 Vbeta and 13 Jbeta primers, the PCR was carried out. Sequenced by immunoSEQ multiplex PCR; TCRdb stores in-frame clones only, minus some. The sample yields 150,000 or so clones, about 80% seen once. The CDR3 has 14 residues. Germline CDR1 SNHLY, CDR2 FYNNEI. The trim removed 8 bases at V and 3 bases at J, leaving 3 bases unmatched. The sequence was obtained from a young man in good health and CMV-seropositive. The genes are TRBV2 and TRBJ2-2; 10 bases line up with TRBD2. The sequenced sample was PBMCs. CDR3 coding DNA: TGTGCCAGCTCGCTAGCGGGAGACACCGGGGAGCTGTTTTTT. It translates to CASSLAGDTGELFF.